This TCR beta chain was retrieved from a study of siplizumab effects on memory and regulatory T cells. For every sample, about 10^5 TCR templates were assayed. Some clones are missing from TCRdb's copy, which holds only in-frame ones; the method was immunoSEQ multiplex PCR. The sample lists about 82,000 clones; over 80% were seen once. Concerning this clone: Its antigen is not known.

Notes on the study in general: The average Treg-derived proportion among mappable alloreactive CD4+ clones was 68.8% with siplizumab versus more than 25% in controls. Apparently more diverse than memory cells, naive T cells also seemed major alloresponse contributors.

This CDR3 has 14 amino acids. Trimming removed 3 bases at V and 2 bases at J, with 10 bases between. The germline V gene has CDR1 SGHTA and CDR2 FQGNSA. This clonotype was obtained from a human donor in good health. The chain joins TRBV7-2 to TRBJ1-2; D remains unclear. Material for sequencing was Tregs sorted from blood. CDR3 nucleotides: TGTGCCAGCAGCTTCTTGGGGATCAACTATGGCTACACCTTC. Protein: CASSFLGINYGYTF.